The 19 T cell receptor beta chains below come from one sample, sequenced in a study of blood T cell repertoires in COVID-19. Method: immunoSEQ multiplex PCR; TCRdb's copy keeps in-frame clones and lacks some. The table has around 81,000 clones, 83% seen once; the top ten hold around 43%. Sequences were obtained from peripheral blood. These receptors all stem from a man older than 75 with acute or convalescent COVID-19.

The chain combines TRBV6-5 with TRBJ2-7; D is unclear. V was clipped by 6 bases and J by 3 bases, with 6 bases between them. Germline V gives CDR1 MNHEY, CDR2 SVGAGI. The CDR3 covers 11 residues. CDR3 amino acids: CASSPHYEQYF. Here the CDR3 DNA reads TGTGCCAGCAGCCCCCACTACGAGCAGTACTTC.

The J gene is TRBJ1-1, the V gene TRBV6-5; D unresolved. Trimming took off 0 bases at V and 1 base at J, with 9 bases between the two ends. The CDR3 runs to 15 residues. Germline assignment: CDR1 MNHEY and CDR2 SVGAGI. CDR3 amino acids: CASSYSGNPNTEAFF. Here the CDR3 DNA reads TGTGCCAGCAGTTACTCCGGGAACCCGAACACTGAAGCTTTCTTT.

In its sample, this clone was seen many times. This chain connects TRBV28 to TRBJ2-4, with 8 bases matching TRBD1. This CDR3 has 16 amino acids. Germline V CDR1 and CDR2: MDHEN, SYDVKM. The junction had 6 bases not matched to a gene; V was cut back by 5 bases and J by 0 bases. For the CDR3, the DNA is TGTGCCAGCAGTGGGGACAGGATACTAGCCAAAAACATTCAGTACTTC. As protein: CASSGDRILAKNIQYF.

The V call is TRBV20-1, the J call TRBJ1-5; 7 bases match TRBD1. CDR3 length equals 18 residues. CDR1 is DFQATT and CDR2 is SNEGSKA in the germline V gene (reference sequence). With 3 bases clipped from V and 5 bases from J, the junction kept 19 bases outside the gene matches. The CDR3 loop reads CSASLEGAAYRMHQPQHF. The CDR3 DNA follows: TGCAGTGCTAGTCTAGAGGGGGCAGCCTACAGGATGCATCAGCCCCAGCATTTT.

The J gene is TRBJ2-2, the V gene TRBV6-5; D gene ambiguous. Trimming stripped 1 base from V and 6 bases from J, with 15 bases between. This CDR3 comprises 16 residues. In germline, CDR1 is MNHEY, CDR2 SVGAGI. The CDR3, as DNA: TGTGCCAGCAGTTACTTCAACGCCGTAGTATCCGGGGAGCTGTTTTTT. This codes for CASSYFNAVVSGELFF.

The chain carries TRBV27 and TRBJ2-7; 7 bases fit TRBD1. V gave up 6 bases and J gave up 7 bases; unmatched junction bases: 12. The CDR3 contains 14 residues. The germline V gene has CDR1 MNHEY and CDR2 SMNVEV (reference sequence). The CDR3 protein is CASSSTGRAIEQYF. The CDR3 DNA reads TGTGCCAGCAGCTCGACAGGGCGCGCCATTGAGCAGTACTTC.

The chain couples TRBV7-3 to TRBJ2-2, with D perhaps TRBD1 (6 bases). The CDR3 is made up of 14 amino acids. Trimming removed 6 bases from V and 5 bases from J, with 13 bases in between. CDR1 is SGHTA, CDR2 FQGTGA, per germline. CDR3 residues: CASSRTVGTGELFF. The CDR3 nucleotides read TGTGCCAGCAGTAGGACAGTTGGGACCGGGGAGCTGTTTTTT.

The rearrangement uses TRBV4-1 and TRBJ2-1; 9 bases match TRBD1. Germline loops: CDR1 MGHRA, CDR2 YSYEKL. The CDR3 is 17 amino acids. Losses at the gene ends were 1 base for V and 3 bases for J; bases not matched to a gene: 7. As DNA, the CDR3 is TGCGCCAGCAGCCAAGCCTCCGGGACAGGGTTCTACAATGAGCAGTTCTTC. It is translated as CASSQASGTGFYNEQFF.

This clone was observed a few times. The genes are TRBV12-3 or TRBV12-4 and TRBJ1-6; D possibly corresponds to TRBD1 (6 bases). The ends were cut back, 7 bases at V and 7 bases at J, with 11 bases in the middle. CDR3 size: 13 residues. The chain's CDR3 is CASKGVVNSPLHF. The CDR3 coding sequence is TGTGCCAGCAAGGGGGTAGTAAATTCACCCCTCCACTTT.

This sequence joins TRBV11-1 and TRBJ2-2, with a tentative D call TRBD1 (5 bases). The CDR3 is 15 residues long. Trimming took 4 bases from V and 0 from J, leaving 9 bases between them. The germline CDR1 and CDR2 sequences are SGHAT and FQDESV (reference sequence). CDR3 sequence reads: CASSSATANTGELFF. In DNA, the CDR3 is TGTGCCAGCAGCTCTGCGACAGCGAACACCGGGGAGCTGTTTTTT.

The genes are TRBV3-1 (or the pseudogene TRBV3-2) and TRBJ2-1, with 7 bases aligning to TRBD2. With 5 bases clipped from V and 5 bases from J, the junction kept 9 bases outside the gene matches. The CDR3 covers 15 residues. Looked up from germline, CDR1 is LGHDT and CDR2 is YNNKEL (reference sequence). CDR3 amino acids: CASSNLAGVNNEQFF. The CDR3 DNA reads TGTGCCAGCAGCAACTTAGCGGGCGTAAACAATGAGCAGTTCTTC.

The rearrangement joins TRBV7-3 to TRBJ2-6; no clear D. V was pared by 1 base and J by 2 bases, with 6 bases between. This CDR3 spans 15 amino acids. Germline assignment: CDR1 SGHTA and CDR2 FQGTGA. The CDR3 loop is CASSLRPAGANVLTF. DNA for the CDR3: TGTGCCAGCAGCTTAAGGCCTGCTGGGGCCAACGTCCTGACTTTC.

The chain links TRBV4-3 to TRBJ2-2; D perhaps matches TRBD1 (6 bases). CDR1 is LGHNA and CDR2 is YSLEER in the germline V gene. The CDR3 contains 16 residues. The V gene lost 0 bases and the J gene lost 1 base, with 9 bases spanning the gap. DNA of the CDR3: TGCGCCAGCAGCCAAGATGAGGGGGTGAACACCGGGGAGCTGTTTTTT. It is translated as CASSQDEGVNTGELFF.

The chain has TRBV19 and TRBJ2-2; TRBD1 aligns across 8 bases. The CDR3 consists of 15 residues. V gave up 5 bases and J gave up 4 bases; unmatched junction bases: 6. CDR1 LNHDA and CDR2 SQIVND come from the germline V gene (reference sequence). In DNA form, the CDR3 reads TGTGCCAGTAGTTATGGGACAGGACTCACCGGGGAGCTGTTTTTT. Translation gives CASSYGTGLTGELFF.

This clone was observed a single time. The chain employs TRBV10-1 and TRBJ2-1; 10 positions match TRBD2. The germline CDR1 and CDR2 sequences are WNHNN and SYGVQD (reference sequence). V dropped 0 bases and J dropped 8; count of bases not matched to a gene: 16. The CDR3 loop spans 19 amino acids. This CDR3 reads CASSESALSGRPFPDEQFF. For the CDR3, the DNA is TGCGCCAGCAGTGAGTCCGCCCTTAGCGGGAGGCCCTTCCCGGATGAGCAGTTCTTC.

The J gene is TRBJ2-1, the V gene TRBV19; 13 nucleotides align to TRBD2. Losses at the gene ends were 4 bases for V and 6 bases for J; bases not matched to a gene: 3. Germline CDR1 LNHDA, CDR2 SQIVND (reference sequence). The length of the CDR3 is 15 residues. CDR3 sequence (DNA): TGTGCCAGTAGTACACTAGCGGGGGGGCGCAATGAGCAGTTCTTC. This codes for CASSTLAGGRNEQFF.

This clone appeared once. V usage is TRBV18 and J usage is TRBJ1-1, with D unresolved. The CDR3 consists of 13 residues. Germline V gene data show CDR1 as KGHSH and CDR2 as LQKENI. V lost 3 bases to trimming and J lost 8 bases, with 13 bases between them. The CDR3 coding sequence is TGTGCCAGCTCACCGAGCCCTGAAGTCGAAGCTTTCTTT. Protein: CASSPSPEVEAFF.

This chain links TRBV7-2 with TRBJ1-5; D remains ambiguous. This CDR3 spans 14 amino acids. CDR1 is SGHTA, CDR2 FQGNSA, per germline. The V and J ends lost 4 bases and 4 bases respectively, with 11 bases between them. In DNA, the CDR3 is TGTGCCAGCAGCTCATCAGGTATGAATCAGCCCCAGCATTTT. Translating gives CASSSSGMNQPQHF.

V gene TRBV12-3 or TRBV12-4 combines with J gene TRBJ2-1; TRBD2 is a possible D gene (5 bases). V was shortened by 4 bases and J by 9 bases, with 13 bases between the two germline ends. This CDR3 has 13 amino acids. DNA for the CDR3: TGTGCCAGCAGTTCACTGGCCCGGGGTGAGCAGTTCTTC. Its protein product is CASSSLARGEQFF.